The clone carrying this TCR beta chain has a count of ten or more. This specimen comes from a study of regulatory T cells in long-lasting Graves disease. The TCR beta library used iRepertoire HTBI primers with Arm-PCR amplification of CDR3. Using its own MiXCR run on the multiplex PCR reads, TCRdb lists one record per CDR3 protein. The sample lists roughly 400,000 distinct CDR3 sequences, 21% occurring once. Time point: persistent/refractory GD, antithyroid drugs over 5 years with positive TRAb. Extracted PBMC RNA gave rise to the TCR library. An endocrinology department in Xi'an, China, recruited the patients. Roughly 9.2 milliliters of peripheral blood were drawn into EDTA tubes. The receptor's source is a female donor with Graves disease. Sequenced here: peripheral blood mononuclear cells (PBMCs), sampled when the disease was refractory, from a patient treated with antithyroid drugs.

In DNA form, the CDR3 reads TGTGCCAGCGAGGACAGGCTTCTGTACGAGCAGTACTTC. Amino acids: CASEDRLLYEQYF. V usage is TRBV6-2 or TRBV6-3 and J usage is TRBJ2-7, with TRBD1 identical over 7 bases. The V and J ends lost 8 bases and 4 bases, in that order; junction bases with no gene match: 8. This CDR3 has 13 residues. The V gene's germline CDR1 is MNHEY and CDR2 SVGEGT.